This T cell receptor (beta chain) was recorded in a study of identical twins. Study conclusions and caveats: Within monozygotic twins, out-of-frame TCR alpha sharing was underestimated by the models. Findings depended on cross-sectional statistics rather than tracking the same donors. Insertions were reduced in abundant cord blood beta clonotypes but not in memory repertoires. Where beta out-of-frame sequences were concerned, excess twin sharing was weaker.

The CDR3 spans 14 residues. The germline CDR1 and CDR2 sequences are SQVTM and ANQGSEA. J was trimmed by 1 base and V by 6 bases; bases with no gene match: 5. This clonotype has only a few counts. What it recognizes is unknown. One entry per CDR3 protein, called by TCRdb with MiXCR from the 5' RACE reads. The sample has around 490,000 distinct CDR3 sequences; around 24% are singletons. The data also belong to a second study, concerning yellow fever vaccine responses in identical twins.

Sequences were obtained from CD4+ T cells sorted from blood. The sequence was collected from a woman between 18 and 29 years old in good health. The V call is TRBV29-1, the J call TRBJ2-5, with TRBD1 identical over 10 bases. CDR3 DNA: TGCAGCGTGACAGGGGGCGATTTCCAAGAGACCCAGTACTTC. Translated, it gives CSVTGGDFQETQYF.